The present T cell receptor (beta chain) was sequenced within a study of shared T cell receptors in the human thymus. Data came from immunoSEQ multiplex PCR; TCRdb stores just in-frame clones and leaves some out. Here the sample spans roughly 700,000 clones, roughly 90% being singletons. The CDR3 consists of 14 residues. The junction had 3 bases not matched to a gene; V was cut back by 5 bases and J by 0 bases. Germline CDR1 and CDR2: SGHVS and FNYEAQ. This same sample was also part of a study on human thymus T cells. That paper states: Thymus tissue was removed during corrective cardiac surgery. Across thymic and blood repertoires, the usage of V and J genes appeared to be biased. Related research described thymic repertoires that were highly overlapping among unrelated individuals.

The sequenced sample consisted of thymocytes. The receptor's source is a boy under two years old with a congenital heart defect. The rearrangement links TRBV7-6 to TRBJ2-7; 8 nucleotides match TRBD1. CDR3 protein: CASSPGQVSYEQYF. In DNA form, the CDR3 reads TGTGCCAGCAGCCCGGGACAGGTCTCCTACGAGCAGTACTTC.